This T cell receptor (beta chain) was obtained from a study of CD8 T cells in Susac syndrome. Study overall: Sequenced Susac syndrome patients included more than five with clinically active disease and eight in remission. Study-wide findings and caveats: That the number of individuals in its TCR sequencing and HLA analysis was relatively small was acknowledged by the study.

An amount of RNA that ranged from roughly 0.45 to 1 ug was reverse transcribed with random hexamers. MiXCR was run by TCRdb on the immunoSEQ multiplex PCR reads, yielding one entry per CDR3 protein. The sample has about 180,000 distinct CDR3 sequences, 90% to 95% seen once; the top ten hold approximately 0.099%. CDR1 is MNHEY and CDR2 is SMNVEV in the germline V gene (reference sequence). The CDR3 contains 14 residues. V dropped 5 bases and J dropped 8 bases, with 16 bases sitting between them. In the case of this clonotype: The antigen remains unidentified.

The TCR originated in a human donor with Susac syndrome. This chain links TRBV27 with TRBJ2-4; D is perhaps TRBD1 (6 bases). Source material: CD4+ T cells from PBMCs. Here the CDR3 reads CASSRYRDRDIQYF. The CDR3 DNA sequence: TGTGCCAGCAGTCGATACAGGGACCGGGACATTCAGTACTTC.